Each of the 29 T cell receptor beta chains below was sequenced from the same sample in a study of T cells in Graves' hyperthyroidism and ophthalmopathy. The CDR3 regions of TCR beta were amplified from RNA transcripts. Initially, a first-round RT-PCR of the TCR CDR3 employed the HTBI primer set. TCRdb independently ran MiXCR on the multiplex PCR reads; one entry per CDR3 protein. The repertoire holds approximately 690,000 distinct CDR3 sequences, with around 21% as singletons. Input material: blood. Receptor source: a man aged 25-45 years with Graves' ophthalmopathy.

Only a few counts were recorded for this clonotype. The CDR3 DNA reads as TGTGCCATCAGTGCAGGTCAGGGGAAGGATGGGGAGCTGTTTTTT. It specifies CAISAGQGKDGELFF. The chain employs TRBV10-3 and TRBJ2-2; TRBD1 is a possible D gene (6 bases). Trimming shortened V by 4 bases and J by 8 bases, and 17 bases separated the two germline ends. CDR1 is ENHRY, CDR2 SYGVKD, per germline. The CDR3 consists of 15 residues.

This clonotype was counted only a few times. The CDR3: CSALTSRVIYEQYF. In nucleotides, the CDR3 is TGCAGTGCTTTGACTAGCAGGGTAATCTACGAGCAGTACTTC. The chain uses TRBV20-1 and TRBJ2-7, with 7 bases that match TRBD2. Unmatched junction bases numbered 10, after V lost 5 bases and J lost 3 bases. CDR1 and CDR2 from the germline V gene are DFQATT and SNEGSKA (reference sequence). This CDR3 comprises 14 residues.

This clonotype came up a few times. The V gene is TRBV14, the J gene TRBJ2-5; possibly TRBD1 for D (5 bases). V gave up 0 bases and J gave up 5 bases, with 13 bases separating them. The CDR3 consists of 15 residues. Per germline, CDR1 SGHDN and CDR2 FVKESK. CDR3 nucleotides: TGTGCCAGCAGCCAAGATTGGAGCAGGGCTGAGACCCAGTACTTC. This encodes CASSQDWSRAETQYF.

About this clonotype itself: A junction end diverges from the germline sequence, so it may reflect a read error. The CDR3 reads CASSLDHRDRVRYEQYF. The CDR3 coding sequence is TGTGCTAGCAGCTTGGACCACCGGGACAGGGTCCGCTACGAGCAGTACTTC. The chain combines TRBV7-7 with TRBJ2-7; TRBD1 aligns across 9 bases. The germline V gene has CDR1 SSHAT and CDR2 FNYEAQ (reference sequence). The CDR3 runs 17 residues.

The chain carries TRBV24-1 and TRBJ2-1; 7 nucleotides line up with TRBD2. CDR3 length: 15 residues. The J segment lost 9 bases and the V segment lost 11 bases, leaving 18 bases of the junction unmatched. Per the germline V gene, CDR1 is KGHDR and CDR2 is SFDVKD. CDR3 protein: CAIMDGGRARSEQFF. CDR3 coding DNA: TGTGCCATTATGGATGGAGGGAGGGCCAGGAGTGAGCAGTTCTTC.

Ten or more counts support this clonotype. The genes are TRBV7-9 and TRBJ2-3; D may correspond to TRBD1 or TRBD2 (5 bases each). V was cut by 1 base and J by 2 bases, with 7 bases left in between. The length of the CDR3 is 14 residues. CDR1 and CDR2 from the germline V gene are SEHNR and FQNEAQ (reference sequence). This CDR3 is CASSLVGTTDTQYF. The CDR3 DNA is TGTGCCAGCAGCTTAGTGGGGACCACAGATACGCAGTATTTT.

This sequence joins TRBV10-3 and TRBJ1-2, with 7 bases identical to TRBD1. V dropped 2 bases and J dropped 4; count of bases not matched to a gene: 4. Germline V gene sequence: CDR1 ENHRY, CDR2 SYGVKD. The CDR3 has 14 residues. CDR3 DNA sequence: TGTGCCATCAGTGAGCAGACAGGGTTCTATGGCTACACCTTC. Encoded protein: CAISEQTGFYGYTF.

The CDR3 region is CASSRDLTPRAGANVLTF. For the CDR3, the DNA is TGTGCCAGCAGTAGGGACTTAACCCCGCGGGCTGGGGCCAACGTCCTGACTTTC. This chain links TRBV2 with TRBJ2-6, with a tentative D call TRBD2 (6 bases). V lost 5 bases and J 2 bases, leaving 19 bases between the germline ends. Germline values: CDR1 SNHLY, CDR2 FYNNEI. The CDR3 is 18 amino acids.

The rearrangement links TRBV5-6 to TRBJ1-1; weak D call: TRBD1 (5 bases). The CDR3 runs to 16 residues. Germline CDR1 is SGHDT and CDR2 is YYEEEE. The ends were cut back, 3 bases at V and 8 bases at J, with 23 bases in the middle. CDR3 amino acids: CASSSALNTGVTEAFF. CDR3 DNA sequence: TGTGCCAGCAGCTCAGCCCTCAACACAGGTGTCACCGAAGCTTTCTTT. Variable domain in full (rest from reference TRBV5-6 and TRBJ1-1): DAGVTQSPTHLIKTRGQQVTLRCSPKSGHDTVSWYQQALGQGPQFIFQYYEEEERQRGNFPDRFSGHQFPNYSSELNVNALLLGDSALYLCASSSALNTGVTEAFFGQGTRLTVV.

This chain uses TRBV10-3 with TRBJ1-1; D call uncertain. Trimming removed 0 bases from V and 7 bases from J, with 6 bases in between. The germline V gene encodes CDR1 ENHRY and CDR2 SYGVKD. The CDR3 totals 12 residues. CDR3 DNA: TGTGCCATCAGTGAGTCAGCGTTTGAAGCTTTCTTT. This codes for CAISESAFEAFF.

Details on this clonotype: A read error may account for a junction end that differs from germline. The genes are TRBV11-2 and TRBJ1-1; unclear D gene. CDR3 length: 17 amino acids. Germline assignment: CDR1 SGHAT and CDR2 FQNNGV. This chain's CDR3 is CASGLDRASAGNTEAFF. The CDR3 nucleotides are TGTGCCAGCGGCTTAGATAGGGCCTCCGCCGGGAACACTGAAGCTTTCTTT.

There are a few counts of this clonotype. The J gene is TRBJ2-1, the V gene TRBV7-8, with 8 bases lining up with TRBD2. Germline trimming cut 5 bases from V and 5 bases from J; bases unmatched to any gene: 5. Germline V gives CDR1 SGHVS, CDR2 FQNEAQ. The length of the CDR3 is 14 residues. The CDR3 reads CASSGRTSNNEQFF. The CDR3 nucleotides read TGTGCCAGCAGCGGGCGGACTAGCAACAATGAGCAGTTCTTC.

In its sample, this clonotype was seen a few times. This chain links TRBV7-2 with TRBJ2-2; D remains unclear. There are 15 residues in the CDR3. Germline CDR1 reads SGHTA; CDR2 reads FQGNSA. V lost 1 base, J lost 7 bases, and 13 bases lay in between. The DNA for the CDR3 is TGTGCCAGCAGCTTAGGAGTAGGGTTGGTCGGGGAGCTGTTTTTT. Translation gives CASSLGVGLVGELFF.

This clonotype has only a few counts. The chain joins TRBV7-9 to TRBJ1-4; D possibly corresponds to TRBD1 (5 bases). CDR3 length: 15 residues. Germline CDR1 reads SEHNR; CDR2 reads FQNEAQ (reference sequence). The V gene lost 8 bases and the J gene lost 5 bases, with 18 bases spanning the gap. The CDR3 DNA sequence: TGTGCCAGCGCGTCACTCCGGGACGGAAATGAAAAACTGTTTTTT. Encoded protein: CASASLRDGNEKLFF.

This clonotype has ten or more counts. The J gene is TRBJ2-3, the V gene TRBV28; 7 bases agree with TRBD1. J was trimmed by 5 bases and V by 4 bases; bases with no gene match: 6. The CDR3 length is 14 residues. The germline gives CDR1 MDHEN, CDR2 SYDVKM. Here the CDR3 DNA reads TGTGCCAGCAGTTCAGAGGGGGCTGGAGATACGCAGTATTTT. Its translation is CASSSEGAGDTQYF.

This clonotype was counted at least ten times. The CDR3 loop is CATSGSPWETQYF. The CDR3 DNA reads TGTGCCACCTCGGGATCCCCTTGGGAGACCCAGTACTTC. The rearrangement links TRBV7-9 to TRBJ2-5, with D tentatively TRBD2 (5 bases). V shed 10 bases and J shed 5 bases, with 17 bases lying between them. CDR3 length: 13 residues. Germline V CDR1 and CDR2: SEHNR, FQNEAQ (reference sequence).

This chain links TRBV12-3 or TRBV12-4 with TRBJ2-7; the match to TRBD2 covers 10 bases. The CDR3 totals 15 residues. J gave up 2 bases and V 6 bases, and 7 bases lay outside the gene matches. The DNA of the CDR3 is TGTGCCAGCAGGCGGGCTAGCGGGGGTCCCTACGAGCAGTACTTC. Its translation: CASRRASGGPYEQYF.

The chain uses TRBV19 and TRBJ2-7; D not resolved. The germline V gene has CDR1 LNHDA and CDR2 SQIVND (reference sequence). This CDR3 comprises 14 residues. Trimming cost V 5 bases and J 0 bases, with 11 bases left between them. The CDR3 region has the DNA TGTGCCAGTAGTTGGACCCTTTTCTCCTACGAGCAGTACTTC. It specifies CASSWTLFSYEQYF.

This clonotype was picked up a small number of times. This chain's CDR3 is CASSAFGATNEKLFF. DNA for the CDR3: TGTGCCAGCAGCGCCTTTGGCGCAACTAATGAAAAACTGTTTTTT. This chain connects TRBV9 to TRBJ1-4; D unresolved. The CDR3 is made up of 15 amino acids. Germline V gene data show CDR1 as SGDLS and CDR2 as YYNGEE. Trimming removed 3 bases at V and 0 bases at J, with 9 bases between.

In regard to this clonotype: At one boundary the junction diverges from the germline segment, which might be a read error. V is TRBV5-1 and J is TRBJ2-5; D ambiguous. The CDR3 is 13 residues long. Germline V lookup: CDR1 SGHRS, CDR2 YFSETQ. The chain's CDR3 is CASSFLRSIDQYF. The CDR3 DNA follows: TGTGCCAGCAGCTTCCTACGGAGCATAGACCAGTACTTC.

The CDR3 nucleotides read TGTGCCAGCAGTGAAGCCGGGTACTCTGGAAACACCATATATTTT. Its protein product is CASSEAGYSGNTIYF. The chain carries TRBV2 and TRBJ1-3; D is unclear. The germline CDR1 and CDR2 sequences are SNHLY and FYNNEI. Between the trimmed V and J ends, which lost 0 bases and 0 bases, there was a span of 6 bases. The CDR3 contains 15 residues.

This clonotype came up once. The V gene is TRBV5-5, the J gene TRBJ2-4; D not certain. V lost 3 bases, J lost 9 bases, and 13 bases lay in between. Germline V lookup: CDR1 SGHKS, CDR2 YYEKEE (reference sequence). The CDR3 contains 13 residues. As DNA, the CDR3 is TGTGCCAGCAGCTCCATAACTCGGTCCATTCAGTACTTC. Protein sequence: CASSSITRSIQYF.

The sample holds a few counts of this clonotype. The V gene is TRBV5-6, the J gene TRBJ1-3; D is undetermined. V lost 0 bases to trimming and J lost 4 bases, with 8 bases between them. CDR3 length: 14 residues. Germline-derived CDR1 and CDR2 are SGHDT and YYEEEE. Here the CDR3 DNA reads TGTGCCAGCAGCTTGGGGCGACTCGGAAACACCATATATTTT. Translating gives CASSLGRLGNTIYF.

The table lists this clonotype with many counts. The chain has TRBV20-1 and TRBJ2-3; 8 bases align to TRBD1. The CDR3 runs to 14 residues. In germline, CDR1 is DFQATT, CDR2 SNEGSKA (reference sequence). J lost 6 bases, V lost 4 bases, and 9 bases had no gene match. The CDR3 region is CSANRQGWRDTQYF. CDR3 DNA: TGCAGTGCTAACCGACAGGGGTGGAGGGATACGCAGTATTTT.

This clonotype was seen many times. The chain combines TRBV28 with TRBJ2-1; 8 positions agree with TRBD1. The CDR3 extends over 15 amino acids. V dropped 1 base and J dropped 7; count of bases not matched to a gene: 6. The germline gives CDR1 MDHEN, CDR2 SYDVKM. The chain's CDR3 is CASSLFLDRGNEQFF. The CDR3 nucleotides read TGTGCCAGCAGTTTATTCCTTGACAGGGGAAATGAGCAGTTCTTC.

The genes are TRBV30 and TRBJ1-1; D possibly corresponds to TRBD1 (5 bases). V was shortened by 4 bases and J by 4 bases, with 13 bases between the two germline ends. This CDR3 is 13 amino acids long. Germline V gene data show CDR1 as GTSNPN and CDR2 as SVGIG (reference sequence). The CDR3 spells CAWTTGTRTEAFF. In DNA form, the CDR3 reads TGTGCCTGGACGACCGGGACCCGCACTGAAGCTTTCTTT.

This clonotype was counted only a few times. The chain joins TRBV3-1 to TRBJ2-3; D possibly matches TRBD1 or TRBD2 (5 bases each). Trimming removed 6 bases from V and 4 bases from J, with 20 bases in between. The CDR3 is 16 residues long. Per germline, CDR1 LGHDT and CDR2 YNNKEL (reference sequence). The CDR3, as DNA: TGTGCCAGCAGTTCCTTCGGGCAGGGAGTCCCAGATACGCAGTATTTT. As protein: CASSSFGQGVPDTQYF.

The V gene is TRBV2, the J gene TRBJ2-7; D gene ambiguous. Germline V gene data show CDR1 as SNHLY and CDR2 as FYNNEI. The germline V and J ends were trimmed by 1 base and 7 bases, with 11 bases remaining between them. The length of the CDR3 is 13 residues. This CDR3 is CASSEDWAGEQYF. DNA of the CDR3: TGTGCCAGCAGTGAAGATTGGGCTGGGGAGCAGTACTTC.

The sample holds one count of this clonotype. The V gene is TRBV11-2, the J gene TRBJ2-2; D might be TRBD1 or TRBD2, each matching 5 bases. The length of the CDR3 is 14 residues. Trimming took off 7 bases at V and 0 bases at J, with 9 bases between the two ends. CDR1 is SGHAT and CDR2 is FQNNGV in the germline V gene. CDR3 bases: TGTGCCAGCAACAAGGGACCGAACACCGGGGAGCTGTTTTTT. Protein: CASNKGPNTGELFF.